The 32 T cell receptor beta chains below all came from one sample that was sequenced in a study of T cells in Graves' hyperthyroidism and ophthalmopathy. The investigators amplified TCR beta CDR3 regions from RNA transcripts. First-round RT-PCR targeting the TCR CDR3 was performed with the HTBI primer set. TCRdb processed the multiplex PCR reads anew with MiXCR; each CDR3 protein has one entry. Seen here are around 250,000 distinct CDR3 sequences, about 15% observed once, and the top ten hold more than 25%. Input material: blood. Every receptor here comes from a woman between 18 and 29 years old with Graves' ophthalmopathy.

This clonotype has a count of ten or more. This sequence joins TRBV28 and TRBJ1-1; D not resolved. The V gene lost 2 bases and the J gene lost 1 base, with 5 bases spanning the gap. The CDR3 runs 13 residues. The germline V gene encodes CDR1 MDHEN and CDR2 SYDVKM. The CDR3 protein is CASSLNRNTEAFF. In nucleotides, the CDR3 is TGTGCCAGCAGTTTAAACCGGAACACTGAAGCTTTCTTT.

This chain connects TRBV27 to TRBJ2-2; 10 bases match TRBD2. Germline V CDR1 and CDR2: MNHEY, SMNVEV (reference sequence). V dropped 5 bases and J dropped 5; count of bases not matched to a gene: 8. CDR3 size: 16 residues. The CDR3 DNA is TGTGCCAGCAGTCCATTAAGCGGGGGGGCGACCGGGGAGCTGTTTTTT. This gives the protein CASSPLSGGATGELFF.

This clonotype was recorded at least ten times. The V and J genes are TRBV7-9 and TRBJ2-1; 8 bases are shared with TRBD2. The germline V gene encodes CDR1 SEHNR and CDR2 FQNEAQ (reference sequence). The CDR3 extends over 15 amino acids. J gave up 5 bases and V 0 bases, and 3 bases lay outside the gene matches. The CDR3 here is CASSLAGLGNNEQFF. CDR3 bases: TGTGCCAGCAGCTTAGCGGGACTAGGGAACAATGAGCAGTTCTTC.

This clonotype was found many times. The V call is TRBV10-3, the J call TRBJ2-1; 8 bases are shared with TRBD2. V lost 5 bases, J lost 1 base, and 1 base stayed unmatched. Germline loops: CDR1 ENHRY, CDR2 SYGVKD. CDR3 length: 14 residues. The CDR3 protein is CAISSGSSYNEQFF. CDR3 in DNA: TGTGCCATCAGTAGCGGGAGTTCCTACAATGAGCAGTTCTTC.

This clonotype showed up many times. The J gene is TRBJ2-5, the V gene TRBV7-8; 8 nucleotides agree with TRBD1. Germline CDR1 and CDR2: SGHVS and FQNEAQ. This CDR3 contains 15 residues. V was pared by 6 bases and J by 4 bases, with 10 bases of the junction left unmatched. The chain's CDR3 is CASRWSGTGGETQYF. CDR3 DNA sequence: TGTGCCAGCAGGTGGTCCGGGACAGGCGGAGAGACCCAGTACTTC.

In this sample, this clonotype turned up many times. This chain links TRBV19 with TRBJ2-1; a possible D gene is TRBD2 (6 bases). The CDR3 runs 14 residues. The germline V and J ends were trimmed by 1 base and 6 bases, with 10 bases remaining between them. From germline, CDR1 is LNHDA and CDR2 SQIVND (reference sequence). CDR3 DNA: TGTGCCAGTAGTATAGTCGGGAGAGGCAATGAGCAGTTCTTC. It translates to CASSIVGRGNEQFF.

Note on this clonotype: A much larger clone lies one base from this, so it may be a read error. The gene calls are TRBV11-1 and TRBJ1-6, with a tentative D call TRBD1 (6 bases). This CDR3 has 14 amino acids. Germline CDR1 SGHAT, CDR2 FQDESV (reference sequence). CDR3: CASSNFTGYSPPHF. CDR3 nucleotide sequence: TGTGCCAGCAGCAACTTCACAGGGTATTCACCCCCCCACTTT.

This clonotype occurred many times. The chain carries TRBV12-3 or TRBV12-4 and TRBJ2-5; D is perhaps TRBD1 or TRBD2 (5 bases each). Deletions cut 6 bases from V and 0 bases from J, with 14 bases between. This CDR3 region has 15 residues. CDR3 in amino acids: CASRRGPTNQETQYF. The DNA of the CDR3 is TGTGCCAGCAGAAGGGGACCAACAAACCAAGAGACCCAGTACTTC.

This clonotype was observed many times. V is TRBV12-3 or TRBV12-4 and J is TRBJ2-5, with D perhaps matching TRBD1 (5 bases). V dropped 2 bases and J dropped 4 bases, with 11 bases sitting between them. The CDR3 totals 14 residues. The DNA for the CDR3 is TGTGCCAGCAGTTTACTTGCAGGGTCAGAGACCCAGTACTTC. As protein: CASSLLAGSETQYF.

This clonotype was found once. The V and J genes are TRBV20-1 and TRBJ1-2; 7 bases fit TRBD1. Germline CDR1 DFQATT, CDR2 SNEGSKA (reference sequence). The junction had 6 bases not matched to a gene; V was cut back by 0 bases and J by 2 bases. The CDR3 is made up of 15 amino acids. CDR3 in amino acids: CSARDPTGANYGYTF. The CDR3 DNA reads TGCAGTGCTAGAGATCCCACAGGGGCCAACTATGGCTACACCTTC.

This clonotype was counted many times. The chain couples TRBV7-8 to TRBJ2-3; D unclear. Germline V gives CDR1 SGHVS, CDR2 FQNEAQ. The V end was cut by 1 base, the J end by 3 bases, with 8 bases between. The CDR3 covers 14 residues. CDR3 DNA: TGTGCCAGCAGCTTAGTCCCGGGTACAGATACGCAGTATTTT. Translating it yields CASSLVPGTDTQYF. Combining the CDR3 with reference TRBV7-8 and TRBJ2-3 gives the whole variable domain GAGVSQSPRYKVAKRGQDVALRCDPISGHVSLFWYQQALGQGPEFLTYFQNEAQLDKSGLPSDRFFAERPEGSVSTLKIQRTQQEDSAVYLCASSLVPGTDTQYFGPGTRLTVL.

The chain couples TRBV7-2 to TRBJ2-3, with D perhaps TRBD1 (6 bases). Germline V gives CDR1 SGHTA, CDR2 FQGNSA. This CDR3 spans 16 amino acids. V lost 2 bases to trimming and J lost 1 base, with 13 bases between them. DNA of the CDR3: TGTGCCAGCAGCTTAATGAGAGCAGGGGGCACAGATACGCAGTATTTT. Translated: CASSLMRAGGTDTQYF.

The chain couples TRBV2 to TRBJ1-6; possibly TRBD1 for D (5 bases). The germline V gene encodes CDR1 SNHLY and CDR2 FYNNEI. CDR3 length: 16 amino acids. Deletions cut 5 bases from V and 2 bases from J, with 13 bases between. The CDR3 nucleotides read TGTGCCAGCAGTCGACAGAGTGGGACCTATAATTCACCCCTCCACTTT. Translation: CASSRQSGTYNSPLHF. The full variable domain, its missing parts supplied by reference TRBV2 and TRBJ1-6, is EPEVTQTPSHQVTQMGQEVILRCVPISNHLYFYWYRQILGQKVEFLVSFYNNEISEKSEIFDDQFSVERPDGSNFTLKIRSTKLEDSAMYFCASSRQSGTYNSPLHFGNGTRLTVT.

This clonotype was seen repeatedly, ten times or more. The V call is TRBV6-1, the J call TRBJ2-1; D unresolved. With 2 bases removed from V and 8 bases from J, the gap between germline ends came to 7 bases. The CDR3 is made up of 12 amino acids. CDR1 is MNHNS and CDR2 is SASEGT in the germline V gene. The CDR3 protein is CASSEFGYEQFF. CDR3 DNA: TGTGCCAGCAGTGAATTTGGGTATGAGCAGTTCTTC.

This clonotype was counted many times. The CDR3 coding sequence is TGTGCCAGCAGCCCGGACAGGACACGCTACAATGAGCAGTTCTTC. Its translation: CASSPDRTRYNEQFF. The V gene is TRBV7-8, the J gene TRBJ2-1; 7 nucleotides line up with TRBD1. V lost 5 bases to trimming and J lost 3 bases; unmatched junction nucleotides: 7. This CDR3 has 15 residues. Germline loops: CDR1 SGHVS, CDR2 FQNEAQ.

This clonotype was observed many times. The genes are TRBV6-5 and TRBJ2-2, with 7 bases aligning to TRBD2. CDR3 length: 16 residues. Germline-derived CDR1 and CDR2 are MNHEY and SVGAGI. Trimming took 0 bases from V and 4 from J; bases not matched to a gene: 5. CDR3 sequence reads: CASSYSILASTGELFF. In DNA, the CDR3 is TGTGCCAGCAGTTACTCGATACTAGCGAGCACCGGGGAGCTGTTTTTT.

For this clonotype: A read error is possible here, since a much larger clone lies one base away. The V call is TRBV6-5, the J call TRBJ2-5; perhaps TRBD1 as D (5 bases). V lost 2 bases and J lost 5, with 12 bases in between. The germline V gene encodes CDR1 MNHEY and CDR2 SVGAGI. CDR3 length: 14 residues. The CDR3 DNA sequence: TGTGCCAGCAGTTACCCCAGGGTTTTGGAGACCCAGTACTTC. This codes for CASSYPRVLETQYF.

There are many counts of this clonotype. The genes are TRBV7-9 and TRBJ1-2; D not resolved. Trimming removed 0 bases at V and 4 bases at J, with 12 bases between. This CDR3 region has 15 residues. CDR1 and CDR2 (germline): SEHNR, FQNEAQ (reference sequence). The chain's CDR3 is CASSLASDDLYGYTF. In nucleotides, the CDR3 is TGTGCCAGCAGCTTAGCGTCGGACGACCTCTATGGCTACACCTTC.

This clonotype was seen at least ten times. The CDR3 DNA is TGCAGCGCCGGGACGTACACTGAAGCTTTCTTT. It yields the protein CSAGTYTEAFF. The chain links TRBV29-1 to TRBJ1-1; possible D gene TRBD1, 5 bases. In germline, CDR1 is SQVTM, CDR2 ANQGSEA. The CDR3 is made up of 11 amino acids. Between the trimmed V and J ends, which lost 7 bases and 3 bases, there was a span of 9 bases.

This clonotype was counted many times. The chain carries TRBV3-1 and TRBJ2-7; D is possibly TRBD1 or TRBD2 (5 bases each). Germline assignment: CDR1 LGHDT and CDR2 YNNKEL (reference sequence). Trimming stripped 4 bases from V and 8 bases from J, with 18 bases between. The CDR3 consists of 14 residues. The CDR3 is CASSPRDGVTQQYF. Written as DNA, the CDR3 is TGTGCCAGCAGCCCCCGGGACGGCGTGACGCAGCAGTACTTC.

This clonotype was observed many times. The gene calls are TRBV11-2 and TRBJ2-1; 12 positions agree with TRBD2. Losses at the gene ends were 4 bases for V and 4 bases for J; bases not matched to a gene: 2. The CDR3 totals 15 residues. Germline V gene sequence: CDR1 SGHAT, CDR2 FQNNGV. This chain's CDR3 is CASSSSGGVYNEQFF. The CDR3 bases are TGTGCCAGCAGCTCTAGCGGGGGGGTATACAATGAGCAGTTCTTC.

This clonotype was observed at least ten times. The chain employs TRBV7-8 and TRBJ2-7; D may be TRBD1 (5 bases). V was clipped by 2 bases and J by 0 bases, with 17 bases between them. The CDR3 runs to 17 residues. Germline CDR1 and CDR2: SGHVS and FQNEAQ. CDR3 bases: TGTGCCAGCAGCTTAATATCGGTCGCCAGGGACTCCTACGAGCAGTACTTC. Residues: CASSLISVARDSYEQYF.

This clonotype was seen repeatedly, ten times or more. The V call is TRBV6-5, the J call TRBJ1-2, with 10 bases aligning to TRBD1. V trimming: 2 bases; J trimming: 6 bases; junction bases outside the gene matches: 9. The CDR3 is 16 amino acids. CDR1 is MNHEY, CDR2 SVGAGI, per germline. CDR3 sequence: CASSYALPGTGDGYTF. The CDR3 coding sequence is TGTGCCAGCAGTTACGCCTTGCCCGGGACAGGGGATGGCTACACCTTC.

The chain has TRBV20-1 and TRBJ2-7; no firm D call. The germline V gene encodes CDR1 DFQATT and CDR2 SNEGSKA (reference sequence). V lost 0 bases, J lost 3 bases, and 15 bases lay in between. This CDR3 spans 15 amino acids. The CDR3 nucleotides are TGCAGTGCTAGAGATCATTCCCGGAATTACTACGAGCAGTACTTC. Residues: CSARDHSRNYYEQYF.

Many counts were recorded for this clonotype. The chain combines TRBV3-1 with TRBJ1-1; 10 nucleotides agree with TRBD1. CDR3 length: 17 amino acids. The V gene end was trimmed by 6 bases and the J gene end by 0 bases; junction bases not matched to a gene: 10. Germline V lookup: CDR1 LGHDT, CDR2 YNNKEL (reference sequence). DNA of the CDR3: TGTGCCAGCAGTCAGACAGGGGGCTCTACAATGAACACTGAAGCTTTCTTT. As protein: CASSQTGGSTMNTEAFF.

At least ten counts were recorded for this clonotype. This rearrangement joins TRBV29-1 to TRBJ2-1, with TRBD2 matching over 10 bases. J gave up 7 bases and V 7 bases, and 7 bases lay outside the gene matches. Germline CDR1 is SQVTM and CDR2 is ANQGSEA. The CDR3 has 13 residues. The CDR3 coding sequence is TGCAGCGCACGACAGCGGGAGGGTAATGAGCAGTTCTTC. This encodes CSARQREGNEQFF.

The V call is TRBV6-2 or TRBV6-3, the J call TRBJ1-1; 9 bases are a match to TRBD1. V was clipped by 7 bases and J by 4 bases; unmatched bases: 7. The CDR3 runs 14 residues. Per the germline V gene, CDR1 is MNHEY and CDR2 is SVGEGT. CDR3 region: CASIETGGTTEAFF. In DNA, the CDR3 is TGTGCCAGCATTGAGACAGGGGGTACCACTGAAGCTTTCTTT.

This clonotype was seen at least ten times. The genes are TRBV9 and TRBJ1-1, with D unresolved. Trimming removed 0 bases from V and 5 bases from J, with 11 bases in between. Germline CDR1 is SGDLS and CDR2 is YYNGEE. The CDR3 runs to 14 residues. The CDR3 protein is CASSVGPGKTEAFF. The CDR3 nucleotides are TGTGCCAGCAGCGTAGGGCCTGGTAAAACTGAAGCTTTCTTT.

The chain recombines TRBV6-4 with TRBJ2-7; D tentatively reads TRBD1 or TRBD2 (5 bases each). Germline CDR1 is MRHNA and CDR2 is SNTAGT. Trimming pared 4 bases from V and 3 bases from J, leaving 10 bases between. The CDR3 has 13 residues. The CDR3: CASSGDVIYEQYF. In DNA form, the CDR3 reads TGTGCCAGCAGTGGGGACGTAATCTACGAGCAGTACTTC.

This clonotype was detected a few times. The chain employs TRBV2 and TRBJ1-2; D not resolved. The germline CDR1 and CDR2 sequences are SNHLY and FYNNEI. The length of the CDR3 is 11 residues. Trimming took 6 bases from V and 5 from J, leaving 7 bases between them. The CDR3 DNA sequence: TGTGCCAGCAGGAGGTCTTATGGCTACACCTTC. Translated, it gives CASRRSYGYTF.

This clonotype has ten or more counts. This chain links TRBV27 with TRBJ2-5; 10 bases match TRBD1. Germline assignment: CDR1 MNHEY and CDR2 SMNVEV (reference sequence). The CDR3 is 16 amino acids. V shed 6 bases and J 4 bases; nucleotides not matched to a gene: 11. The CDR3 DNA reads TGTGCCAGCAGCTCACTCCCGGGACAGGGGCGAGAGACCCAGTACTTC. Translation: CASSSLPGQGRETQYF.

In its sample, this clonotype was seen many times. Written as DNA, the CDR3 is TGTGCCAGCAGTTACACCCCCGACAGGGGATACGAGCAGTACTTC. Encoded protein: CASSYTPDRGYEQYF. The chain employs TRBV6-5 and TRBJ2-7, with 8 bases identical to TRBD1. CDR1 is MNHEY and CDR2 is SVGAGI in the germline V gene. The CDR3 has 15 residues. V trimming: 2 bases; J trimming: 4 bases; junction bases outside the gene matches: 7.